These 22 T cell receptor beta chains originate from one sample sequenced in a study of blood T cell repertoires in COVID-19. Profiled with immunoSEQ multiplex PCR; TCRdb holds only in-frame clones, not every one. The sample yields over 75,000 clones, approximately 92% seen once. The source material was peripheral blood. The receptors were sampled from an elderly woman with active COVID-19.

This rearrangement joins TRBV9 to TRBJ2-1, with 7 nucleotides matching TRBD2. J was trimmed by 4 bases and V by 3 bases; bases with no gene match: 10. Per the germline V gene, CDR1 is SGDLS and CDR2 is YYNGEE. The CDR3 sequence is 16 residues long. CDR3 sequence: CASSASLAATYNEQFF. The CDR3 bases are TGTGCCAGCAGCGCCTCGCTAGCGGCAACTTACAATGAGCAGTTCTTC.

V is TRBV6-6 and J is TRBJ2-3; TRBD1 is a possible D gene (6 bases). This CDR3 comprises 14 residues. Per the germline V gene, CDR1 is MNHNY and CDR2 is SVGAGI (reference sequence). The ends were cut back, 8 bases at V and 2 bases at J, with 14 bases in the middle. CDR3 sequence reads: CASLPGAHTDTQYF. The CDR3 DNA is TGTGCCAGCTTGCCAGGGGCTCACACAGATACGCAGTATTTT.

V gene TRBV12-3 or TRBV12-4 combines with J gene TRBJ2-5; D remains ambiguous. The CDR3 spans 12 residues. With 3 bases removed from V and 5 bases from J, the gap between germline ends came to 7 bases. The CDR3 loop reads CASSFRRETQYF. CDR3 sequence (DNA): TGTGCCAGCAGTTTTCGTCGGGAGACCCAGTACTTC.

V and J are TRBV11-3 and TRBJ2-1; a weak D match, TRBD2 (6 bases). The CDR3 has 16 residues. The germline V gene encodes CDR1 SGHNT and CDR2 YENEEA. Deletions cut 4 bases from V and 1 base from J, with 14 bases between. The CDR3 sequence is CASSSRDSVSYNEQFF. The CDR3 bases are TGTGCCAGCAGCTCCCGGGACTCAGTATCCTACAATGAGCAGTTCTTC.

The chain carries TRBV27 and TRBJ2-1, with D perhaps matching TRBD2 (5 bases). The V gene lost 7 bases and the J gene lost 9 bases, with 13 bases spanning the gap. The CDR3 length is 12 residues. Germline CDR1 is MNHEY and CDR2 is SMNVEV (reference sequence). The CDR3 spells CASNPHEGEQFF. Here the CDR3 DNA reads TGTGCCAGCAACCCCCACGAGGGTGAGCAGTTCTTC.

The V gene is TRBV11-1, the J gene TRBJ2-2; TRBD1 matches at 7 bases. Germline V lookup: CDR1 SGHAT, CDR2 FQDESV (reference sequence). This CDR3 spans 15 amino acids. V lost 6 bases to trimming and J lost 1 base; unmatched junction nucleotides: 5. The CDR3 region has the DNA TGTGCCAGCAGGAAGGGACAGCGGAACACCGGGGAGCTGTTTTTT. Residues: CASRKGQRNTGELFF.

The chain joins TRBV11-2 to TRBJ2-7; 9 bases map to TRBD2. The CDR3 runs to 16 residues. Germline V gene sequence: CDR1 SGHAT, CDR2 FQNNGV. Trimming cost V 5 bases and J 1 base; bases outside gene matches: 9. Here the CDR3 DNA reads TGTGCCAGCAGCGCGCCCGATCTAGCGGGATCCTACGAGCAGTACTTC. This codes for CASSAPDLAGSYEQYF.

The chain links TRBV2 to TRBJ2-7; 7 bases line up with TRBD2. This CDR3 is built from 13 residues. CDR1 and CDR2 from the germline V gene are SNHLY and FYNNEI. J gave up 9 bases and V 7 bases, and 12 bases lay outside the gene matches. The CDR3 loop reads CASTRGERGVQYF. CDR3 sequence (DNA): TGTGCCAGCACTCGTGGGGAGCGGGGAGTGCAGTACTTC.

The CDR3 bases are TGTGCCAGCAGTCTATTCCGGGATGAGCAGTTCTTC. Translated: CASSLFRDEQFF. The chain employs TRBV28 and TRBJ2-1; D is unclear. The germline gives CDR1 MDHEN, CDR2 SYDVKM. The CDR3 sequence is 12 residues long. V was shortened by 5 bases and J by 8 bases, with 10 bases between the two germline ends.

CDR3 amino acids: CASSLVAGEEAFF. As DNA, the CDR3 is TGTGCCAGCAGCTTGGTGGCAGGGGAGGAAGCTTTCTTT. V gene TRBV5-6 combines with J gene TRBJ1-1, with a weak D call TRBD1 (6 bases). The ends were cut back, 0 bases at V and 8 bases at J, with 11 bases in the middle. The CDR3 consists of 13 residues. CDR1 and CDR2 (germline): SGHDT, YYEEEE.

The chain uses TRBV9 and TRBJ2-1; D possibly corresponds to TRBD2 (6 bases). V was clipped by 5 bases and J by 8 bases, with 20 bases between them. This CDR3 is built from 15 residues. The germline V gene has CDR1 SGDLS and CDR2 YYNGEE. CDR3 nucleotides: TGTGCCAGCAGTGCCCCGGAGGGCCGGTCGGATGAGCAGTTCTTC. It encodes CASSAPEGRSDEQFF.

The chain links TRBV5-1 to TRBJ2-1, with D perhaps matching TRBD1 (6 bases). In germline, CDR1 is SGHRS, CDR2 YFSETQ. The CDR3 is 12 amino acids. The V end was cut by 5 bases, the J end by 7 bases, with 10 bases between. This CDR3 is CASSYTGNEQFF. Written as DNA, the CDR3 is TGCGCCAGCAGTTACACAGGGAATGAGCAGTTCTTC.

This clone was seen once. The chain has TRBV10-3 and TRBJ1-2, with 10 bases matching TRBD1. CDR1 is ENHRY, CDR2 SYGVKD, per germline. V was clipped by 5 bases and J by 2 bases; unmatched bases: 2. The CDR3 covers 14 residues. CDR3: CAISRQGANYGYTF. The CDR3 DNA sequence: TGTGCCATCAGTCGACAGGGGGCGAACTATGGCTACACCTTC.

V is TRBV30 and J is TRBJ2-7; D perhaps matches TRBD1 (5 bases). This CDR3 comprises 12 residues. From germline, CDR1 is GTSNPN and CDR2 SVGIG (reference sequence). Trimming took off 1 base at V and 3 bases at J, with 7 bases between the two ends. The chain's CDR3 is CAWSATDYEQYF. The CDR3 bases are TGTGCCTGGAGTGCGACAGACTACGAGCAGTACTTC.

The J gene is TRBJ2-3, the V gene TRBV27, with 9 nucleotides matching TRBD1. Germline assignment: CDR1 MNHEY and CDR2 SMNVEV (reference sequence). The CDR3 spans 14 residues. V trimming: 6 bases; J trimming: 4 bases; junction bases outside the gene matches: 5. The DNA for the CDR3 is TGTGCCAGCAGACGGGACAGGGTCTCAGATACGCAGTATTTT. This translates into CASRRDRVSDTQYF.

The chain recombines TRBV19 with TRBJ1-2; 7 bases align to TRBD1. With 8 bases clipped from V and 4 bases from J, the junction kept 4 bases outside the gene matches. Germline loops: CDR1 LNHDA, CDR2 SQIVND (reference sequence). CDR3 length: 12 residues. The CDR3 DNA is TGTGCCAGTTCGGACAGGAGCTATGGCTACACCTTC. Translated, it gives CASSDRSYGYTF.

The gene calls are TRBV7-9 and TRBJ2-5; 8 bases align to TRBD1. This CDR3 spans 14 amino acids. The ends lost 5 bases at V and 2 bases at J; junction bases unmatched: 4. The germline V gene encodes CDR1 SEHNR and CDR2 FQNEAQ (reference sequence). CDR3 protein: CASSGRTGQETQYF. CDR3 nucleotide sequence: TGTGCCAGCAGCGGCCGGACAGGGCAAGAGACCCAGTACTTC.

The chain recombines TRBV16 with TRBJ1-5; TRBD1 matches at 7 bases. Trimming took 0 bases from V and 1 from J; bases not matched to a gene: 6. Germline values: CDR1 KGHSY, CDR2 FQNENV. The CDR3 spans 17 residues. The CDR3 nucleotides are TGTGCCAGCAGCCAATCGTATGACAGGGTCAGCAATCAGCCCCAGCATTTT. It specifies CASSQSYDRVSNQPQHF.

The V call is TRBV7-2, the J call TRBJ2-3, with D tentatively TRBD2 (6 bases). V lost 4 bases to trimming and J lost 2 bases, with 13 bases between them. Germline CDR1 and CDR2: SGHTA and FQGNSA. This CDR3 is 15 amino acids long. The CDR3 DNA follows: TGTGCCAGCAGCTATCAATCGGGAGACACAGATACGCAGTATTTT. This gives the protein CASSYQSGDTDTQYF.

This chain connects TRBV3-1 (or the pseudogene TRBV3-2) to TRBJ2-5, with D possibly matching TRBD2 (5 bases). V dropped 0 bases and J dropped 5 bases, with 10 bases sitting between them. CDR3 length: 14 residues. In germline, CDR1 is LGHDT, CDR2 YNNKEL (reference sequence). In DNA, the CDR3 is TGTGCCAGCAGCCAAGAGTTTGAGGGTGAGACCCAGTACTTC. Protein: CASSQEFEGETQYF.

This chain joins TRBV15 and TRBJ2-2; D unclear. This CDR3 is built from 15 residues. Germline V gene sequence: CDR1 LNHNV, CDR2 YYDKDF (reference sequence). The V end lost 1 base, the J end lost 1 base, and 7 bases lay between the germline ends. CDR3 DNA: TGTGCCACCAGCAGAGGGGCCCAGAACACCGGGGAGCTGTTTTTT. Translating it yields CATSRGAQNTGELFF.

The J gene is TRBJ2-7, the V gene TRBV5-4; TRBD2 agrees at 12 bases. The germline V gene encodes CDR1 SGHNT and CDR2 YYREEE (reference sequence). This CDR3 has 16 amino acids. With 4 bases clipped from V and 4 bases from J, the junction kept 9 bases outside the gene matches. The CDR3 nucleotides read TGTGCCAGCAGCCCGGGAGGTACTAGCGGGAGGTACGAGCAGTACTTC. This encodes CASSPGGTSGRYEQYF.